The entry that follows covers one TCR beta chain sequence. Its specificity is unknown. The same CDR3 is also encoded by other DNA sequences in this sample. This sample stems from a study of beta chain features in type 1 diabetes. Since all of the isolated RNA was reverse transcribed, expressed TCRB transcripts were what got sequenced. Generated by immunoSEQ multiplex PCR, the TCRdb table keeps only in-frame clones and is missing some. The profile shows around 260,000 clones, over 20% of them singletons. Every donor provided one heparinised blood draw, which averaged around 120 mL. Sorted CD4+ subsets: naive, central memory, regulatory, stem cell-like memory (CD45RO/CCR7/CD25/CD127/CD95/CD27 panel). Between the trimmed V and J ends, which lost 5 bases and 2 bases, there was a span of 6 bases. The CDR3 has 12 residues. Germline values: CDR1 LNHDA, CDR2 SQIVND (reference sequence). General study points: When VDJ junctions were examined, type 1 diabetes patients showed fewer insertions and more deletions. Across all four CD4+ subsets, people with type 1 diabetes showed modestly shorter TCRB CDR3s. Whatever favoring of shorter templates PCR might show would apply equally to patients and controls.

Sequencing was carried out using naive CD4+ T cells from blood. This sequence joins TRBV19 and TRBJ2-5; D not certain. This receptor was taken from a woman in her thirties or forties with type 1 diabetes. CDR3 protein: CASSRGQETQYF. For the CDR3, the DNA is TGTGCCAGTAGTCGAGGTCAAGAGACCCAGTACTTC. The full variable domain, completed using reference TRBV19 and TRBJ2-5, is DGGITQSPKYLFRKEGQNVTLSCEQNLNHDAMYWYRQDPGQGLRLIYYSQIVNDFQKGDIAEGYSVSREKKESFPLTVTSAQKNPTAFYLCASSRGQETQYFGPGTRLLVL.